This T cell receptor beta chain was identified in a study of response to subunit inactivated influenza vaccine. Each CDR3 protein is one row after TCRdb ran MiXCR on the RT-PCR reads. The sample has 400,000 to 650,000 distinct CDR3 sequences, around 7.7% seen once. This clonotype was detected a few times. CDR1 DFQATT and CDR2 SNEGSKA come from the germline V gene (reference sequence). CDR3 length equals 13 residues. Trimming removed 3 bases from V and 7 bases from J, with 13 bases in between. The input for sequencing was PBMCs from blood, taken 23 months after vaccination. This chain uses TRBV20-1 with TRBJ1-5; D uncertain. The TCR sequence derives from a man aged 45 to 75 who received an inactivated influenza vaccine. Written as DNA, the CDR3 is TGCAGTGCTAGCTACACTGAACTGCAGCCCCAGCATTTT. Amino acid sequence: CSASYTELQPQHF.